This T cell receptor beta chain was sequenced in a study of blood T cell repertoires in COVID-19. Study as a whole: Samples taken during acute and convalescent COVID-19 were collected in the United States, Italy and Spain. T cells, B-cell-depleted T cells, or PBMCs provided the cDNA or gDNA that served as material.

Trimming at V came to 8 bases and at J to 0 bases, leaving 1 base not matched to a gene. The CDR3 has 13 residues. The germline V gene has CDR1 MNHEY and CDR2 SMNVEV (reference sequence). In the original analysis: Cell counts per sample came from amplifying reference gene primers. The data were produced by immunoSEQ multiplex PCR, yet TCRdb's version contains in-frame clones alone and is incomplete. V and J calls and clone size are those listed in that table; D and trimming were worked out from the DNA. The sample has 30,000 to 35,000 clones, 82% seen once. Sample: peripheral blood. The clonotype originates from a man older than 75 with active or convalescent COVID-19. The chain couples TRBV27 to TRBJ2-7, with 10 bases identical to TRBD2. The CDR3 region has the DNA TGTGCCAGCGCTAGCGGGAGCTCCTACGAGCAGTACTTC. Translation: CASASGSSYEQYF.